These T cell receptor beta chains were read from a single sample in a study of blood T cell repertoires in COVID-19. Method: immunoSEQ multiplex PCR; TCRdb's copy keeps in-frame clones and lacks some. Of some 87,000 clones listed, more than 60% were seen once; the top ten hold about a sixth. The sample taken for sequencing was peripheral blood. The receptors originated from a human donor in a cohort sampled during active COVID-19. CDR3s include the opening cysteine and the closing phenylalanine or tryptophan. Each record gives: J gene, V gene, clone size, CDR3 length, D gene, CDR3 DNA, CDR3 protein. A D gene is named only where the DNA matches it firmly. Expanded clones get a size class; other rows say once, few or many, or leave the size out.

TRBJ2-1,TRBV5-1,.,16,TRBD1,TGCGCCAGCAGCAGTCCCGGGACAGGGTTTTACAATGAGCAGTTCTTC,CASSSPGTGFYNEQFF
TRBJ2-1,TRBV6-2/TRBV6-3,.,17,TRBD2,TGTGCCAGCAGTTACCGCGGGGGAGCCAGCGGCCACCGAAGGGAGTTCTTC,CASSYRGGASGHRREFF
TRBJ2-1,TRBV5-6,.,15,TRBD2,TGTGCCAGCAGCACAAGCGGGGGGTTCATCAATGAGCAGTTCTTC,CASSTSGGFINEQFF
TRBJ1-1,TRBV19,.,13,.,TGTGCCAGTCGGGTAGGCGGGAACACTGAAGCTTTCTTT,CASRVGGNTEAFF
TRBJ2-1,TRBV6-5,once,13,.,TGTGCCAGCAGTTACGGCCAGGGGAATGAGCAGTTCTTC,CASSYGQGNEQFF
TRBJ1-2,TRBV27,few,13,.,TGTGCCAGCAGTTCTACAGGGAACTATGGCTACACCTTC,CASSSTGNYGYTF
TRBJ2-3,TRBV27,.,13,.,TGTGCCAGCAGTCCAATCGTAGCAGATACGCAGTATTTT,CASSPIVADTQYF
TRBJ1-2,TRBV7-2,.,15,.,TGTGCCAGCAGCTCTGGGCTATCAACTAACTATGGCTACACCTTC,CASSSGLSTNYGYTF
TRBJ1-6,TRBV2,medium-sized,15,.,TGTGCCAGTTACTCGAGTAGCTCCTATAATTCACCCCTCCACTTT,CASYSSSSYNSPLHF
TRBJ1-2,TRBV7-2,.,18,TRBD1,TGTGCCAGCAGCTTACCTCCTCCGGGACAGAACCCTAACTATGGCTACACCTTC,CASSLPPPGQNPNYGYTF
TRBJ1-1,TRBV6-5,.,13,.,TGTGCCAGCAGTTACTCCCGGTCGGCTGAAGCTTTCTTT,CASSYSRSAEAFF
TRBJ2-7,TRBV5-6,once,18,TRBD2,TGTGCCAGCAGTATGGGACTTGCGGGGGTAGTTGGGTCCTACGAGCAGTACTTC,CASSMGLAGVVGSYEQYF
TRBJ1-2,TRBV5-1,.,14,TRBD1,TGCGCCAGCAGCTTATTACAGGGGGACTATGGCTACACCTTC,CASSLLQGDYGYTF
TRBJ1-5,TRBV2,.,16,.,TGTGCCAGCAGTGAATACGCAGGGCCGAGCAATCAGCCCCAGCATTTT,CASSEYAGPSNQPQHF
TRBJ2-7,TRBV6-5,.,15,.,TGTGCCAGCAGTTACTCATCCAGTTCTGCCTACGAGCAGTACTTC,CASSYSSSSAYEQYF
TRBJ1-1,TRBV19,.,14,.,TGTGCCAGTAGTATTGCCCGGCAGGGTGCCAAAGCTTTCTTT,CASSIARQGAKAFF
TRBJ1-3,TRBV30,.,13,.,TGTGCCTGGAACGAGGGATCTGGAAACACCATATATTTT,CAWNEGSGNTIYF
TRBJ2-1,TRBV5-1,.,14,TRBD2,TGCGCCAGCAGCTTCGGCGGGGGAGGAAATGAGCAGTTCTTC,CASSFGGGGNEQFF
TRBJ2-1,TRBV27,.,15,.,TGTGCCAGCAGCTTATCTTCCAGCTCCTACAATGAGCAGTTCTTC,CASSLSSSSYNEQFF
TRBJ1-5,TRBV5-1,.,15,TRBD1,TGCGCCAGCAGCAAGACAGGGGGGAGCAATCAGCCCCAGCATTTT,CASSKTGGSNQPQHF